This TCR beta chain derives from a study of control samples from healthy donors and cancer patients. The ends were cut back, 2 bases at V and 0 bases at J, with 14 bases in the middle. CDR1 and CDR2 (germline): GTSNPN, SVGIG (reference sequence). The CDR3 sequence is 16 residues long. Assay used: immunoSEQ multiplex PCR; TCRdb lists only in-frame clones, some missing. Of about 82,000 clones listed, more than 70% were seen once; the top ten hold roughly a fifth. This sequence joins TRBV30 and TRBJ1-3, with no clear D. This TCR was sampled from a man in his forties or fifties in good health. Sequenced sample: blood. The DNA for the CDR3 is TGTGCCTGGAGTACGTCCGGTGGGTTCTCTGGAAACACCATATATTTT. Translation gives CAWSTSGGFSGNTIYF.